This T cell receptor (beta chain) came from a study of T cells in localized non-small cell lung cancer. This clone was seen only once. The CDR3 runs 13 residues. The germline V gene has CDR1 MNHEY and CDR2 SMNVEV (reference sequence). V lost 5 bases, J lost 6 bases, and 12 bases lay in between. The assay was immunoSEQ multiplex PCR, and TCRdb's table has in-frame clones only and misses some. Here the sample spans under 150,000 clones, around 92% being singletons. Sequenced material: peripheral blood, taken before any cancer treatment. The receptor's source is a female donor aged 60 or older with stage I lung adenocarcinoma. The chain carries TRBV27 and TRBJ2-3; D is unresolved. The CDR3 protein is CASSLVFADTQYF. The CDR3 DNA is TGTGCCAGCAGTCTCGTCTTTGCGGATACGCAGTATTTT.